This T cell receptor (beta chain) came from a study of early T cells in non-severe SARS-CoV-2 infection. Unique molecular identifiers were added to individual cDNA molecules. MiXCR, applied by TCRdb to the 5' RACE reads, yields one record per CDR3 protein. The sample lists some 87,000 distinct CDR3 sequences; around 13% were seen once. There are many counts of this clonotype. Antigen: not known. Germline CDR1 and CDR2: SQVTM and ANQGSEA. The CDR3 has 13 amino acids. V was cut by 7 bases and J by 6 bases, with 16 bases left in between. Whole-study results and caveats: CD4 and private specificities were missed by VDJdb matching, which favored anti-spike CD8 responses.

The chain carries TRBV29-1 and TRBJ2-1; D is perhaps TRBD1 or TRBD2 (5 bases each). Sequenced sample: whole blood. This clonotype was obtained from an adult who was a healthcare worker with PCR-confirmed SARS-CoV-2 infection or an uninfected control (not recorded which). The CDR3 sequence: CSGGPIIFNEQFF. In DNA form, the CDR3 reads TGCAGCGGGGGACCAATTATATTCAATGAGCAGTTCTTC.